This T cell receptor (beta chain) came from a study of blood T cell repertoires in COVID-19. Overall study: PBMCs, B-cell-depleted T cells, or T cells provided the cDNA or gDNA that made up the material.

The V and J ends lost 5 bases and 7 bases, in that order; junction bases with no gene match: 5. The CDR3 runs to 12 residues. Germline V gene lookup returns CDR1 SNHLY and CDR2 FYNNEI. Enrolled through a virtual design, the participants were between roughly 18 and 95 years of age and came from about two dozen US areas. Recovered participants had two consecutive negative NP/OP PCR tests, healthcare professional clearance, or symptom resolution. Original processing notes: For nucleated cells, counts were estimated from reference gene primer amplification. Assay used: immunoSEQ multiplex PCR; TCRdb lists only in-frame clones, some missing. V, J and clone size are those of that table, while D and trimming were read from the DNA. This table has about 140,000 clones, 86% appearing once.

The rearrangement links TRBV2 to TRBJ2-7; TRBD1 matches 7 bases. Source material: PBMCs or T cells enriched from blood (not recorded which). The TCR originated in a man aged 50 or older who had recovered from COVID-19. For the CDR3, the DNA is TGTGCCAGCAGTAACAGGGGATGGGAGCAGTACGTC. It is translated as CASSNRGWEQYV.